This TCR beta chain was identified during a study of OX40 agonist ivuxolimab in advanced cancers. Across the study: Patient treatment consisted of intravenous ivuxolimab administration every 2 weeks at 0.01 to 10 mg/kg. Study-wide results and caveats: People who partly responded at 0.1-3.0 mg/kg had some of the least clonal expansion seen. At 0.1 to 3.0 mg/kg, CD4+ and CD8+ blood T cells expanded clonally by week 6.

Germline CDR1 and CDR2: GTSNPN and SVGIG (reference sequence). V was clipped by 2 bases and J by 3 bases; unmatched bases: 9. The CDR3 is made up of 15 amino acids. Method: immunoSEQ multiplex PCR; TCRdb's copy keeps in-frame clones and lacks some. The sample lists 90,000 to 100,000 clones, approximately 85% occurring once. Autoimmune disease history or systemic immunosuppression was exclusionary. For this clone: Its specificity is not known.

The sequencing here drew on CD4+ or CD8+ T cells sorted from blood, taken in a trial of the OX40 agonist ivuxolimab. This clonotype was obtained from an adult with an advanced solid tumor such as melanoma, head and neck, liver or kidney cancer. The gene calls are TRBV30 and TRBJ2-7; 8 positions agree with TRBD2. CDR3 in amino acids: CAWSSIAGIRYEQYF. The CDR3 DNA reads TGTGCCTGGAGTAGCATAGCGGGGATTCGCTACGAGCAGTACTTC.